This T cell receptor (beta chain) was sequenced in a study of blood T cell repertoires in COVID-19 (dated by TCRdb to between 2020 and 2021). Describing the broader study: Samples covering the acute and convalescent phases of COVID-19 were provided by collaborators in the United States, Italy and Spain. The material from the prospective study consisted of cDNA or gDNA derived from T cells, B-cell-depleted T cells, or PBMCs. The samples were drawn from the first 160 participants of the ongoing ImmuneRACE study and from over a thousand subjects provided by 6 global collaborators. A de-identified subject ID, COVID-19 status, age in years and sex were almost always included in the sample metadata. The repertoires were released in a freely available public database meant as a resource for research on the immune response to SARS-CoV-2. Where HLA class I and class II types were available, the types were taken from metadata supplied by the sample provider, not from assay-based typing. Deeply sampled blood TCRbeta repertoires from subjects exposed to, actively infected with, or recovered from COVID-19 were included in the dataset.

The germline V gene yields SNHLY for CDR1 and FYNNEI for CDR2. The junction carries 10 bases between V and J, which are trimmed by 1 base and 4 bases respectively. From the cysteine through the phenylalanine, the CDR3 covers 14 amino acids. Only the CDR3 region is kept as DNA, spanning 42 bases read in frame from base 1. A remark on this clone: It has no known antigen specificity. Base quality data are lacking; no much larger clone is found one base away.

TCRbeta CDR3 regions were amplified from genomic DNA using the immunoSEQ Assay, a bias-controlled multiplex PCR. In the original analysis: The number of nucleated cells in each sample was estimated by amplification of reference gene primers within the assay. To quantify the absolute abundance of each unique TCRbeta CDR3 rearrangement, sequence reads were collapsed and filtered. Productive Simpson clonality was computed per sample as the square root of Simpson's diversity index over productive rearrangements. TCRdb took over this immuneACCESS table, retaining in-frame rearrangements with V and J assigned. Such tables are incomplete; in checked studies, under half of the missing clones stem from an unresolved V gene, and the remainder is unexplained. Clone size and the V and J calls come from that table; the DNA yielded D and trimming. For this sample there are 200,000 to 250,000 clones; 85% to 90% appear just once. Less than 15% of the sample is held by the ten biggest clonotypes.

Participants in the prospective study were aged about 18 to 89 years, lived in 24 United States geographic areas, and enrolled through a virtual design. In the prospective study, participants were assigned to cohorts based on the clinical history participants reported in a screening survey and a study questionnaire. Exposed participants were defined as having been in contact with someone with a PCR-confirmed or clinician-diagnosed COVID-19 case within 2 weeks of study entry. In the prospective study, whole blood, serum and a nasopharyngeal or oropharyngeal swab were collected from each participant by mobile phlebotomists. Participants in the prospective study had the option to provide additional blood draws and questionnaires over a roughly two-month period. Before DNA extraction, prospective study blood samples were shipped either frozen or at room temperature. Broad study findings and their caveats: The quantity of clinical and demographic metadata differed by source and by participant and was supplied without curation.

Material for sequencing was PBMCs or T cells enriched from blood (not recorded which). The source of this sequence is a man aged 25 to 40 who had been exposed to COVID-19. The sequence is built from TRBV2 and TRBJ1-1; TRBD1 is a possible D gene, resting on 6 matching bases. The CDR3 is CASSEDNRATEAFF. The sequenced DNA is TGTGCCAGCAGTGAAGATAACAGGGCCACTGAAGCTTTCTTT.